The following is a T cell receptor beta chain sequence with its context. This entry is derived from a study of control samples from healthy donors and cancer patients. Repertoires were generated with immunoSEQ multiplex PCR, while TCRdb's copy carries only in-frame clones and drops some. Counted here are 90,000 or so clones, approximately 88% occurring once; the ten biggest clones make up under 10%. Source material: PBMCs. The receptor was derived from a woman aged 45 to 65 with colorectal cancer.

The CDR3 nucleotides read TGTGCCAGCTCACCACAGAGAGGGGGCAATCAGCCCCAGCATTTT. Encoded protein: CASSPQRGGNQPQHF. The gene calls are TRBV18 and TRBJ1-5; D possibly corresponds to TRBD1 (5 bases). The germline gives CDR1 KGHSH, CDR2 LQKENI. CDR3 length: 15 amino acids. V dropped 1 base and J dropped 2 bases, with 9 bases sitting between them.